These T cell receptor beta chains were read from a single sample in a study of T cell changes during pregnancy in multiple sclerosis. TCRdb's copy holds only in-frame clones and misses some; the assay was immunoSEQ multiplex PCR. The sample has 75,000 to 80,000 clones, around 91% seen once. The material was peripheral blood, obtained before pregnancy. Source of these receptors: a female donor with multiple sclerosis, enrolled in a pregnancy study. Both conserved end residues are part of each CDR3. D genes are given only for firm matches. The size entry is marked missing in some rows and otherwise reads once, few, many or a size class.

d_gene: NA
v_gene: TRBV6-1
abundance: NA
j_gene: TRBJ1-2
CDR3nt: TGTGCCAGCAGTGAAGAGGGAGGGACGGCTTATGGCTACACCTTC
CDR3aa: CASSEEGGTAYGYTF

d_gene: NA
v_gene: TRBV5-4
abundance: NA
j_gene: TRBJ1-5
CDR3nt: TGTGCCAGCAGCTTAGATCGGGGAGATGGGCCCCAGCATTTT
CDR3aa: CASSLDRGDGPQHF

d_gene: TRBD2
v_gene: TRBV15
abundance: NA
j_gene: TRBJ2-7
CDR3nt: TGTGCCACCAGCAAAGGATCTAGCGGGGGGGCCGAGCAGTACTTC
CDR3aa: CATSKGSSGGAEQYF

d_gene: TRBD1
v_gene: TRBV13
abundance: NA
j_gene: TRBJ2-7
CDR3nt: TGTGCCAGCAGCCCCGCCCCGGGACAGGGTGATATGTACGAGCAGTACTTC
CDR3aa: CASSPAPGQGDMYEQYF

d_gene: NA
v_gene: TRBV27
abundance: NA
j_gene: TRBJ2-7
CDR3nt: TGTGCCAGCCGTCCCCCAGGGCCCGGCGACGAGCAGTACTTC
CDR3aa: CASRPPGPGDEQYF

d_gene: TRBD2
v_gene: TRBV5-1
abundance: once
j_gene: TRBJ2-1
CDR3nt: TGCGCCAGCAGCTTGGGGCTAGCGGGGGCCTCTGGAGGTTTCAATGAGCAGTTCTTC
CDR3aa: CASSLGLAGASGGFNEQFF

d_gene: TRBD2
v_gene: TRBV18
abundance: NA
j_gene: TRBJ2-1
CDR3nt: TGTGCCAGCTCAGGGGGGGTTGGCAATGAGCAGTTCTTC
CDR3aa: CASSGGVGNEQFF

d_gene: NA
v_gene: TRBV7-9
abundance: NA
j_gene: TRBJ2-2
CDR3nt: TGTGCCAGCAGCCAAGCATTCGTCCCCGGGGAGCTGTTTTTT
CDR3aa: CASSQAFVPGELFF

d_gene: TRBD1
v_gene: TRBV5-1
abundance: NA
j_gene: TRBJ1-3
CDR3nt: TGCGCCAGCAGCTTGACAGGGGTCTCTGGAAACACCATATATTTT
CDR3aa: CASSLTGVSGNTIYF

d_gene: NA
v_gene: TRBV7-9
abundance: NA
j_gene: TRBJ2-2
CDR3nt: TGTGCCAGCAGCTTAACGGCCAGGGGTGTTACCGGGGAGCTGTTTTTT
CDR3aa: CASSLTARGVTGELFF